One and the same sample provided the 3 T cell receptor beta chains below, sequenced in a study of vaccination effects on CD4 cells after COVID-19. These receptors have no known antigen. Under the ViraFEST assay, PBMC were stimulated with viral peptide pools so that antigen-specific CD4+ T cells expanded. Sequencing was performed afterwards. Isolation of CD4+ T cells took place after about ten days of culture. Either the BNT162b2 or mRNA-1273 vaccine was given to participants in two doses. Assay used: immunoSEQ multiplex PCR; TCRdb lists only in-frame clones, some missing. The table has 64,000 or so clones, around 82% seen once. This material consisted of CD4+ T cells from PBMCs cultured with HCoV-OC43 spike peptides, taken after COVID-19 vaccination. Indicated subset: HCoV-OC43 spike overlapping peptide pool stimulation. All receptors come from a human donor who received a COVID-19 vaccine.

V usage is TRBV5-1 and J usage is TRBJ2-5; 10 nucleotides match TRBD2. CDR3 size: 14 residues. Germline V gene sequence: CDR1 SGHRS, CDR2 YFSETQ. Trimming took 4 bases from V and 5 from J; bases not matched to a gene: 5. CDR3 in DNA: TGCGCCAGCAGCGCACTAGCGGGGAGGGAGACCCAGTACTTC. Amino acids: CASSALAGRETQYF.

The J gene is TRBJ1-1, the V gene TRBV10-2; D is perhaps TRBD1 (6 bases). This CDR3 region has 14 residues. Deletions cut 7 bases from V and 1 base from J, with 13 bases between. Germline assignment: CDR1 WSHSY and CDR2 SAAADI. The CDR3 loop reads CASNEGHQNTEAFF. The CDR3 coding sequence is TGCGCCAGCAACGAGGGACATCAGAACACTGAAGCTTTCTTT.

The CDR3 spells CASSPLLDGGSETQYF. Here the CDR3 DNA reads TGTGCCAGCTCACCACTTTTGGATGGGGGGTCAGAGACCCAGTACTTC. The V call is TRBV18, the J call TRBJ2-5, with a possible D match to TRBD2 (6 bases). The CDR3 runs to 16 residues. CDR1 and CDR2 (germline): KGHSH, LQKENI. V gave up 1 base and J gave up 4 bases, with 16 bases separating them.